This entry concerns a single T cell receptor beta chain. This sample was taken from a study of blood T cell repertoires in COVID-19. Study-wide context: COVID-19 samples, acute and convalescent, were from the United States, Italy and Spain. The analysed material was cDNA or gDNA that came from T cells, B-cell-depleted T cells, or PBMCs.

How the authors handled the data: Reference gene primer amplification gave estimated nucleated cell counts. Sequencing was performed with immunoSEQ multiplex PCR; in TCRdb, only in-frame clones are kept and a portion is missing. The V and J calls and clone size come from that table; D and trimming were worked out from the DNA. The sample comprises about 89,000 clones, roughly 90% of which are singletons, and about 1.2% rests with the top ten. There are 16 residues in the CDR3. The germline V and J ends were trimmed by 3 bases and 0 bases, with 12 bases remaining between them. CDR1 SGHTA and CDR2 FQGNSA come from the germline V gene.

The chain carries TRBV7-2 and TRBJ1-5; no definite D call. The sample taken for sequencing was peripheral blood. The source of this sequence is an older man with active or convalescent COVID-19. The CDR3 loop reads CASSLRAQDSNQPQHF. The CDR3, as DNA: TGTGCCAGCAGCTTGAGAGCTCAGGATAGCAATCAGCCCCAGCATTTT. Full variable domain (missing parts from reference TRBV7-2 and TRBJ1-5): GAGVSQSPSNKVTEKGKDVELRCDPISGHTALYWYRQSLGQGLEFLIYFQGNSAPDKSGLPSDRFSAERTGGSVSTLTIQRTQQEDSAVYLCASSLRAQDSNQPQHFGDGTRLSIL.